The T cell receptor (beta chain) described here comes from a study of blood T cells in healthy people across ages (dated by TCRdb to between 2014 and 2016). A note on the overall study: Template switching captured roughly one uniquely barcoded TCR beta cDNA molecule per two T cells in model experiments. The study measured age-related changes in TCR beta repertoire diversity using deep sequencing normalized with unique cDNA molecular identifiers. Four age groups were formed from the donors: young (average 16 years), middle-aged (just under 40), aged (approximately 60) and long-lived (82). To avoid experimental bias, donors of different ages were spread randomly across the sequencing lanes. Using the same blood draw, the study looked at two additional independent replicas of 1 million unique cDNA reads for two donors, one aged 18 to 30 and the other aged 80 or older. Summary of the overall study and its limitations: Because donor CMV infection status was unknown, age-related changes in expanded clonotypes were potentially confounded. Since profiling was done on bulk unsorted PBMCs, naive and antigen-experienced compartments could not be conclusively compared. As age increased, observed TCR beta diversity per million T cells dropped in a roughly linear way, and a significant reduction was already evident by age around 41. Estimates of total diversity from one million sequenced T cells were regarded as lower bounds and underestimates. The long-lived group showed more naive CD4+ T cells, fewer expanded clones and increased TCR diversity than the aged group, suggesting age selection. The percentage of naive T cells measured by flow cytometry correlated strongly with observed TCR beta diversity.

The 35 to 40 donors, aged about 6 to 95 years, were systemically healthy Caucasian individuals from Russia. About 9.8 milliliters of peripheral blood were drawn from each donor into EDTA-treated Vacutainer tubes. Ficoll-Paque density-gradient centrifugation was used to isolate PBMCs, with at least 7 million per sample. Total RNA, at least 5 micrograms per sample, was extracted from PBMCs with Trizol reagent. For every donor, an aliquot of PBMCs went through flow cytometry to measure the percentages of naive CD45RAhigh/CD27high T cells. V drops 1 base and J drops 4 bases, leaving 14 bases in between. The germline V gene sets CDR1 to SGHTA and CDR2 to FQGNSA. Inclusive of the bounding cysteine and phenylalanine, the CDR3 is 15 residues long. Of all the DNA, just the CDR3 is kept, 45 bases in frame from base 1. The library was produced with 5' RACE. A second PCR of about 6 to 11 cycles was performed with a sample-barcoded 5' primer and a J-beta primer mix. A unique molecular identifier was introduced onto each TCR beta cDNA molecule by a template-switch 5' adaptor carrying 12 random nucleotides. Each sample yielded at least 3 million CDR3-containing paired-end reads. The Mint cDNA synthesis kit, primed by a TRBC-specific oligonucleotide, was used to synthesize first-strand cDNA from all RNA. Following uracil-DNA glycosylase treatment, all cDNA underwent a first 18-cycle PCR with the universal primers M1SS and BC2_uni_R. The study's own analysis went as follows. For normalization, 1 million high-quality reads were randomly selected from each sample, with every read carrying a distinct molecular identifier. Instead of being binned into consensus sequences, reads that shared molecular identifiers were thrown out. MiTCR, run with a Q25 quality threshold and the strictest error-elimination algorithm, handled CDR3 identification, clonotype clustering and error correction. A nonparametric unseen species model with Euler transformation was used to estimate a lower bound on total TCR beta diversity. TCRdb reran the public reads through fastp at Q25 and MiXCR, keeping productive beta chains. Each CDR3 protein appears once, grouped with its most common genes and DNA. What appears here as the V and J calls and clone size reflects TCRdb's work, not the paper's. The sample table lists 1.8 million or so distinct CDR3 sequences, about 39% of them with a count of one. About 23% of the sample is held by the ten biggest clonotypes.

With regard to this clonotype: There is no known antigen for this receptor. The record has no base qualities; no much larger clone is one base away.

The sequenced sample was blood. This chain joins TRBV7-2 to TRBJ2-7; the D gene identity is not certain. This clonotype was obtained from a human donor in good health. The nucleotides are TGTGCCAGCAGCTTAGGGGTCACCCCCCTTTACGAGCAGTACTTC. Protein translation: CASSLGVTPLYEQYF.